This record looks at one T cell receptor (beta chain) sequence and its context. What it recognizes is unknown. The data were taken from a study of response to subunit inactivated influenza vaccine. Study-level points and caveats: Authors suggested that a seasonal influenza vaccination recruits few new T cells each time.

Trimming took 5 bases from V and 3 from J; bases not matched to a gene: 1. The CDR3 extends over 14 amino acids. Germline assignment: CDR1 MNHNS and CDR2 SASEGT. Using its own MiXCR run on the RT-PCR reads, TCRdb lists one record per CDR3 protein. The repertoire consists of 550,000 to 650,000 distinct CDR3 sequences, with about 12% occurring once and the leading ten covering about 10%. This clonotype originated in a man aged 45-65 years who received an inactivated influenza vaccine. This chain joins TRBV6-1 and TRBJ2-6, with 7 bases that match TRBD1. The material sequenced was PBMCs from blood, taken on the day of vaccination. Written as DNA, the CDR3 is TGTGCCAGCAGTCAGGGGGTTGGGGCCAACGTCCTGACTTTC. This codes for CASSQGVGANVLTF.